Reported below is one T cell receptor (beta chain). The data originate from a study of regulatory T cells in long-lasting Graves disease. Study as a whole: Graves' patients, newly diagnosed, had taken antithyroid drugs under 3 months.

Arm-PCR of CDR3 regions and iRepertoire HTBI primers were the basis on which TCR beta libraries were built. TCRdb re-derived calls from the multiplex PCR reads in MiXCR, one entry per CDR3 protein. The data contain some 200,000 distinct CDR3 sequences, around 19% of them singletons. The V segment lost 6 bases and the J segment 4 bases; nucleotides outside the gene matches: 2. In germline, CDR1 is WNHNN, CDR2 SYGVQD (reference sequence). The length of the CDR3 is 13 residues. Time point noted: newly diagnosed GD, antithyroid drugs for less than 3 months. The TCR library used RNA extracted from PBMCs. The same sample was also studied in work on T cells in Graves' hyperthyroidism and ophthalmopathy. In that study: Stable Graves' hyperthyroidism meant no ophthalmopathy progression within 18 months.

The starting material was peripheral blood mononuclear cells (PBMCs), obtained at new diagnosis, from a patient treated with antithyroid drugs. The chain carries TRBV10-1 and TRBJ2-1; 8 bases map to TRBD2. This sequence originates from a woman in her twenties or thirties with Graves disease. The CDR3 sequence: CASSGGGYNEQFF. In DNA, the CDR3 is TGCGCCAGCAGCGGGGGGGGGTACAATGAGCAGTTCTTC.